One and the same sample provided the 27 T cell receptor beta chains below, sequenced in a study of blood T cell repertoires in COVID-19. TCRdb's copy holds only in-frame clones and misses some; the assay was immunoSEQ multiplex PCR. The sample has approximately 330,000 clones, around 91% seen once. Sequencing was performed on peripheral blood. These receptors came from a middle-aged woman with COVID-19, enrolled during active disease.

The chain recombines TRBV5-1 with TRBJ2-7, with 9 positions matching TRBD1. Per germline, CDR1 SGHRS and CDR2 YFSETQ. The CDR3 extends over 16 amino acids. V gave up 0 bases and J gave up 3 bases; unmatched junction bases: 7. The CDR3 here is CASSLGAGQGGYEQYF. The CDR3 nucleotides read TGCGCCAGCAGCTTGGGGGCGGGACAGGGCGGCTACGAGCAGTACTTC.

The CDR3 here is CASSLVGGQELFF. The CDR3, as DNA: TGTGCCAGCAGCCTAGTTGGGGGCCAAGAGCTGTTTTTT. The chain uses TRBV7-2 and TRBJ2-2; possible D gene TRBD1, 6 bases. Between the trimmed V and J ends, which lost 5 bases and 11 bases, there was a span of 15 bases. There are 13 residues in the CDR3. CDR1 is SGHTA, CDR2 FQGNSA, per germline.

The sample holds a few counts of this clone. The chain joins TRBV28 to TRBJ1-1; unclear D gene. The CDR3 sequence is 14 residues long. V was cut by 6 bases and J by 4 bases, with 15 bases left in between. The V gene's germline CDR1 is MDHEN and CDR2 SYDVKM. CDR3 sequence reads: CASSPGWARTEAFF. CDR3 nucleotides: TGTGCCAGCAGCCCAGGATGGGCCCGCACTGAAGCTTTCTTT.

The chain joins TRBV20-1 to TRBJ2-2; weak D call: TRBD1 (6 bases). The germline V gene encodes CDR1 DFQATT and CDR2 SNEGSKA (reference sequence). The CDR3 is made up of 14 amino acids. V was pared by 3 bases and J by 4 bases, with 12 bases between. CDR3 residues: CSASVARGTGELFF. CDR3 DNA sequence: TGCAGTGCTAGTGTCGCCAGGGGCACCGGGGAGCTGTTTTTT.

This chain connects TRBV7-6 to TRBJ1-1; 7 nucleotides match TRBD1. The V and J ends lost 6 bases and 7 bases, in that order; junction bases with no gene match: 11. This CDR3 spans 14 amino acids. Germline CDR1 reads SGHVS; CDR2 reads FNYEAQ. The DNA of the CDR3 is TGTGCCAGCAGTCATATCAGGGGGGCGGGTGAAGCTTTCTTT. Its translation: CASSHIRGAGEAFF. Variable domain in full (rest from reference TRBV7-6 and TRBJ1-1): GAGVSQSPRYKVTKRGQDVALRCDPISGHVSLYWYRQALGQGPEFLTYFNYEAQQDKSGLPNDRFSAERPEGSISTLTIQRTEQRDSAMYRCASSHIRGAGEAFFGQGTRLTVV.

The chain uses TRBV27 and TRBJ2-7; D is perhaps TRBD1 (7 bases). The CDR3 is 15 amino acids. Trimming left V 5 bases short and J 0 bases short, with 14 bases between. The germline CDR1 and CDR2 sequences are MNHEY and SMNVEV (reference sequence). The CDR3 loop reads CASSAGGFFSYEQYF. CDR3 DNA: TGTGCCAGCAGTGCAGGGGGGTTCTTCTCCTACGAGCAGTACTTC.

This chain connects TRBV28 to TRBJ2-7; 8 nucleotides align to TRBD1. Unmatched junction bases numbered 1, after V lost 6 bases and J lost 6 bases. Germline assignment: CDR1 MDHEN and CDR2 SYDVKM. This CDR3 has 11 residues. The CDR3 DNA reads TGTGCCAGCAGAACAGGGGGCGAGCAGTACTTC. This sequence encodes CASRTGGEQYF.

The table lists this clone with a count of one. The rearrangement uses TRBV9 and TRBJ2-7; the D is unclear. V was clipped by 0 bases and J by 1 base, with 8 bases between them. The CDR3 consists of 14 residues. Germline CDR1 SGDLS, CDR2 YYNGEE. The CDR3 nucleotides are TGTGCCAGCAGCGTAGGTGGCAGATCCTACGAGCAGTACTTC. It is translated as CASSVGGRSYEQYF. Complete variable domain (other parts from reference TRBV9 and TRBJ2-7): DSGVTQTPKHLITATGQRVTLRCSPRSGDLSVYWYQQSLDQGLQFLIQYYNGEERAKGNILERFSAQQFPDLHSELNLSSLELGDSALYFCASSVGGRSYEQYFGPGTRLTVT.

The V gene is TRBV10-3, the J gene TRBJ1-1, with a weak D call TRBD1 (6 bases). The CDR3 sequence is 15 residues long. The germline V and J ends were trimmed by 4 bases and 4 bases, with 16 bases remaining between them. The germline V gene has CDR1 ENHRY and CDR2 SYGVKD. This CDR3 reads CAISVLRGTGTEAFF. The DNA of the CDR3 is TGTGCCATCAGTGTACTCAGGGGAACCGGCACTGAAGCTTTCTTT.

In its sample, this clone was seen a few times. V and J are TRBV10-2 and TRBJ2-7; the match to TRBD1 covers 7 bases. The germline V gene has CDR1 WSHSY and CDR2 SAAADI. Trimming took 10 bases from V and 3 from J; bases not matched to a gene: 6. The CDR3 has 12 amino acids. CDR3 DNA sequence: TGCGCCACCGTGAGGGACAGCTACGAGCAGTACTTC. The encoded protein is CATVRDSYEQYF.

The rearrangement links TRBV6-6 to TRBJ1-4; D not resolved. This CDR3 is 14 amino acids long. V gave up 7 bases and J gave up 0 bases, with 9 bases separating them. Germline V gene lookup returns CDR1 MNHNY and CDR2 SVGAGI (reference sequence). The CDR3 nucleotides are TGTGCCAGCAAGGCACAGACAACTAATGAAAAACTGTTTTTT. Encoded protein: CASKAQTTNEKLFF.

This chain uses TRBV6-1 with TRBJ1-2, with 11 bases aligning to TRBD1. This CDR3 contains 15 residues. The J segment lost 3 bases and the V segment lost 3 bases, leaving 3 bases of the junction unmatched. The germline CDR1 and CDR2 sequences are MNHNS and SASEGT. The CDR3 coding sequence is TGTGCCAGCAGTGAGGGGACAGGGGGATACTATGGCTACACCTTC. This codes for CASSEGTGGYYGYTF.

The chain employs TRBV7-3 and TRBJ2-7, with 7 bases aligning to TRBD2. This CDR3 is 15 amino acids long. Looked up from germline, CDR1 is SGHTA and CDR2 is FQGTGA. The trim removed 5 bases at V and 5 bases at J, leaving 12 bases unmatched. CDR3 sequence: CASSLRPRELDEQYF. Here the CDR3 DNA reads TGTGCCAGCAGCCTCCGGCCGCGGGAGTTAGACGAGCAGTACTTC.

The J gene is TRBJ1-1, the V gene TRBV20-1; 7 positions agree with TRBD1. Germline trimming cut 3 bases from V and 4 bases from J; bases unmatched to any gene: 8. This CDR3 region has 14 residues. Germline CDR1 is DFQATT and CDR2 is SNEGSKA (reference sequence). CDR3 nucleotides: TGCAGTGCTAGTTTAGGGGGCAGATTCACTGAAGCTTTCTTT. Its protein is CSASLGGRFTEAFF.

J is TRBJ2-3 and V is TRBV24-1; the match to TRBD1 covers 10 bases. Per the germline V gene, CDR1 is KGHDR and CDR2 is SFDVKD. The V gene end was trimmed by 5 bases and the J gene end by 3 bases; junction bases not matched to a gene: 10. The CDR3 spans 17 residues. The CDR3 bases are TGTGCCACCAGTGGCGCCCGGGACAGGGGCCTGACAGATACGCAGTATTTT. Translating gives CATSGARDRGLTDTQYF.

Remarks on this clone: Other DNA sequences from this sample encode an identical CDR3 as well. The chain couples TRBV19 to TRBJ1-3, with D possibly matching TRBD1 (5 bases). This CDR3 has 14 amino acids. Trimming took off 3 bases at V and 0 bases at J, with 6 bases between the two ends. Germline assignment: CDR1 LNHDA and CDR2 SQIVND (reference sequence). The CDR3 loop reads CASSIDSSGNTIYF. CDR3 coding DNA: TGTGCCAGTAGTATCGACAGCTCTGGAAACACCATATATTTT.

DNA of the CDR3: TGTGCCAGCGACCGGTCAGGGGTAGAGAACACTGAAGCTTTCTTT. Amino acids: CASDRSGVENTEAFF. This chain connects TRBV28 to TRBJ1-1; the D gene is possibly TRBD1 (6 bases). CDR3 length: 15 residues. Trimming shortened V by 8 bases and J by 1 base, and 17 bases separated the two germline ends. CDR1 is MDHEN and CDR2 is SYDVKM in the germline V gene.

This rearrangement joins TRBV6-2 or TRBV6-3 to TRBJ1-6; possible D gene TRBD1, 6 bases. The CDR3 sequence is 15 residues long. From germline, CDR1 is MNHEY and CDR2 SVGEGT. V lost 6 bases, J lost 7 bases, and 16 bases lay in between. CDR3 DNA: TGTGCCAGCAGCACTACAGGGATGGACAATTCACCCCTCCACTTT. Amino acids: CASSTTGMDNSPLHF.

The chain carries TRBV19 and TRBJ1-5; 7 bases match TRBD1. CDR1 is LNHDA, CDR2 SQIVND, per germline (reference sequence). With 6 bases clipped from V and 6 bases from J, the junction kept 11 bases outside the gene matches. The CDR3 sequence is 15 residues long. In DNA form, the CDR3 reads TGTGCCAGTAGAGGGGTTGACAGGGCGCTTCAGCCCCAGCATTTT. Protein: CASRGVDRALQPQHF.

V and J are TRBV5-5 and TRBJ2-7, with 7 bases matching TRBD1. Germline V gene sequence: CDR1 SGHKS, CDR2 YYEKEE (reference sequence). Losses at the gene ends were 3 bases for V and 11 bases for J; bases not matched to a gene: 5. The CDR3 extends over 11 amino acids. CDR3 residues: CASSSRDREYF. The CDR3, as DNA: TGTGCCAGCAGCTCACGAGACAGGGAGTACTTC.

This sequence joins TRBV28 and TRBJ1-1, with D uncertain. Germline CDR1 and CDR2: MDHEN and SYDVKM. V lost 3 bases to trimming and J lost 1 base, with 12 bases between them. The CDR3 is 15 residues long. The CDR3 DNA reads as TGTGCCAGCAGTTTGCCCGAACCACAGAACACTGAAGCTTTCTTT. Its protein is CASSLPEPQNTEAFF.

The chain joins TRBV30 to TRBJ1-4; a possible D gene is TRBD1 (6 bases). The ends were cut back, 4 bases at V and 4 bases at J, with 16 bases in the middle. Germline V gene lookup returns CDR1 GTSNPN and CDR2 SVGIG (reference sequence). The length of the CDR3 is 15 residues. The CDR3 region has the DNA TGTGCCTGGACGAGGGGGGGCGGTCTTAATGAAAAACTGTTTTTT. This encodes CAWTRGGGLNEKLFF.

The CDR3 DNA sequence: TGTGCCAGCAGTTTTAGCCCTGACCGATATGGCTACACCTTC. This gives the protein CASSFSPDRYGYTF. The genes are TRBV27 and TRBJ1-2; D not resolved. The CDR3 consists of 14 residues. The V gene lost 3 bases and the J gene lost 5 bases, with 13 bases spanning the gap. CDR1 is MNHEY, CDR2 SMNVEV, per germline (reference sequence).

J is TRBJ1-1 and V is TRBV3-1 (or the pseudogene TRBV3-2); the match to TRBD1 covers 7 bases. CDR3 length: 15 residues. V lost 5 bases, J lost 0 bases, and 6 bases stayed unmatched. CDR1 and CDR2 (germline): LGHDT, YNNKEL (reference sequence). Here the CDR3 DNA reads TGTGCCAGCAGCATTCGACAGGGAATGAACACTGAAGCTTTCTTT. Translation gives CASSIRQGMNTEAFF.

This chain links TRBV30 with TRBJ2-5, with 10 bases lining up with TRBD2. CDR1 is GTSNPN and CDR2 is SVGIG in the germline V gene (reference sequence). J was trimmed by 2 bases and V by 7 bases; bases with no gene match: 10. The CDR3 length is 15 residues. The CDR3 nucleotides are TGTGCCTTACGACCTAGGACTAGCGGACAAGAGACCCAGTACTTC. Translating gives CALRPRTSGQETQYF.

This clone has a single count. The chain links TRBV23-1 to TRBJ2-3, with D tentatively TRBD2 (5 bases). TRBV23-1 is designated an ORF whose function remains uncertain. The CDR3 runs 13 residues. V dropped 8 bases and J dropped 4 bases, with 13 bases sitting between them. The CDR3: CASGPTNPDTQYF. The CDR3 DNA reads TGCGCCAGCGGCCCGACTAATCCAGATACGCAGTATTTT.

The chain is built from TRBV24-1 and TRBJ2-5; D might be TRBD2 (5 bases). Per germline, CDR1 KGHDR and CDR2 SFDVKD. V lost 4 bases to trimming and J lost 4 bases, with 15 bases between them. The CDR3 runs to 15 residues. The CDR3 sequence is CATSDSSGPLETQYF. The CDR3 nucleotides read TGTGCCACCAGTGACTCGAGCGGACCCCTAGAGACCCAGTACTTC.